These 27 T cell receptor beta chains came from one sample sequenced in a study of regulatory T cells in long-lasting Graves disease. Stated time point: newly diagnosed GD, antithyroid drugs for less than 3 months. Isolated PBMC RNA provided the starting material for the TCR library. Arm-PCR of CDR3 regions and iRepertoire HTBI primers were used to build TCR beta libraries. A single record per CDR3 protein comes from TCRdb applying MiXCR to the multiplex PCR reads. The repertoire holds about 220,000 distinct CDR3 sequences, with roughly a fifth as singletons. In addition, the sample was reused for a study of T cells in Graves' hyperthyroidism and ophthalmopathy.

The sample consisted of peripheral blood mononuclear cells (PBMCs), taken at new diagnosis, from a patient treated with antithyroid drugs. These receptor sequences come from a woman in her thirties with Graves disease.

This clonotype has a count of ten or more. The chain combines TRBV11-3 with TRBJ2-5, with D perhaps matching TRBD1 or TRBD2 (6 bases each). V lost 5 bases, J lost 6 bases, and 16 bases lay in between. This CDR3 region has 14 residues. Germline V CDR1 and CDR2: SGHNT, YENEEA. The CDR3 DNA sequence: TGTGCCAGCAGCCCTCGATGGGGGGCAAAGACCCAGTACTTC. Amino acids: CASSPRWGAKTQYF.

This clonotype was seen ten or more times. The chain has TRBV7-9 and TRBJ1-4; D is unresolved. CDR1 is SEHNR and CDR2 is FQNEAQ in the germline V gene (reference sequence). This CDR3 is built from 15 residues. The germline V and J ends were trimmed by 5 bases and 3 bases, with 13 bases remaining between them. This chain's CDR3 is CASSTRLGSNEKLFF. The CDR3 bases are TGTGCCAGCAGCACCCGACTCGGTTCTAATGAAAAACTGTTTTTT.

About this clonotype: A junction boundary mismatches the germline segment, possibly from a read error. The rearrangement joins TRBV18 to TRBJ1-5; D is unresolved. This CDR3 is 14 amino acids long. Germline CDR1 KGHSH, CDR2 LQKENI. As DNA, the CDR3 is TGTGCCAGATCGCCCGACGGAGGCAATCAGCCCCATCATTTT. This codes for CARSPDGGNQPHHF.

This clonotype was seen ten or more times. The gene calls are TRBV7-8 and TRBJ2-2; D unresolved. The germline CDR1 and CDR2 sequences are SGHVS and FQNEAQ. The V end lost 5 bases, the J end lost 0 bases, and 10 bases lay between the germline ends. The CDR3 totals 15 residues. CDR3 sequence: CASSLDDANTGELFF. DNA of the CDR3: TGTGCCAGCAGCCTCGACGACGCGAACACCGGGGAGCTGTTTTTT.

The table lists this clonotype with many counts. The rearrangement uses TRBV5-1 and TRBJ2-1, with 8 bases aligning to TRBD2. Trimming removed 4 bases from V and 5 bases from J; junction bases left unmatched: 11. The CDR3 runs 16 residues. CDR1 and CDR2 from the germline V gene are SGHRS and YFSETQ. The CDR3 DNA reads TGCGCCAGCAGCCTCCGACTAGCGATAAGTCACAATGAGCAGTTCTTC. Protein sequence: CASSLRLAISHNEQFF.

The rearrangement joins TRBV27 to TRBJ2-3, with TRBD1 identical over 8 bases. Unmatched junction bases numbered 0, after V lost 0 bases and J lost 4 bases. Germline CDR1 and CDR2: MNHEY and SMNVEV (reference sequence). The CDR3 extends over 14 amino acids. CDR3 coding DNA: TGTGCCAGCAGTTTATCGACAGGGGCAGATACGCAGTATTTT. Protein: CASSLSTGADTQYF.

This clonotype was detected many times. The chain employs TRBV18 and TRBJ1-1; the D is unclear. The V end was cut by 3 bases, the J end by 4 bases, with 12 bases between. The CDR3 has 14 amino acids. CDR1 and CDR2 from the germline V gene are KGHSH and LQKENI. The CDR3 protein is CASSPLDGRTEAFF. As DNA, the CDR3 is TGTGCCAGCTCACCGCTGGATGGACGCACTGAAGCTTTCTTT.

Ten or more counts support this clonotype. The chain joins TRBV28 to TRBJ1-4; D is unclear. Germline values: CDR1 MDHEN, CDR2 SYDVKM. The CDR3 extends over 15 amino acids. Trimming removed 2 bases from V and 4 bases from J, with 11 bases in between. The chain's CDR3 is CASSLRRAINEKLFF. DNA of the CDR3: TGTGCCAGCAGTTTAAGGAGGGCTATTAATGAAAAACTGTTTTTT.

V and J are TRBV11-2 and TRBJ2-5; 7 positions match TRBD2. CDR1 and CDR2 from the germline V gene are SGHAT and FQNNGV. CDR3 length: 15 amino acids. The V and J ends lost 1 base and 4 bases, in that order; junction bases with no gene match: 6. The CDR3 sequence: CASSLASGVPETQYF. The DNA of the CDR3 is TGTGCCAGCAGCTTAGCTAGCGGAGTACCAGAGACCCAGTACTTC.

The CDR3 spells CASNGLAGRLNNEQFF. The CDR3, as DNA: TGTGCCAGCAATGGACTAGCGGGACGCTTGAACAATGAGCAGTTCTTC. V is TRBV6-1 and J is TRBJ2-1; 12 nucleotides match TRBD2. The V segment lost 7 bases and the J segment 5 bases; nucleotides outside the gene matches: 9. Germline loops: CDR1 MNHNS, CDR2 SASEGT. This CDR3 is 16 amino acids long.

This chain connects TRBV5-1 to TRBJ1-1; D unresolved. Germline V gene lookup returns CDR1 SGHRS and CDR2 YFSETQ. Between the trimmed V and J ends, which lost 9 bases and 5 bases, there was a span of 17 bases. CDR3 length equals 13 residues. As DNA, the CDR3 is TGCGCCACCACACTGGAAGTTGGAACTGAAGCTTTCTTT. It encodes CATTLEVGTEAFF.

The V and J genes are TRBV13 and TRBJ2-5; D may be TRBD1 or TRBD2 (5 bases each). This CDR3 region has 15 residues. Trimming took 5 bases from V and 1 from J, leaving 14 bases between them. The germline V gene has CDR1 PRHDT and CDR2 FYEKMQ (reference sequence). CDR3 region: CASSPREGTQETQYF. The CDR3 DNA follows: TGTGCCAGCAGCCCCAGGGAAGGGACCCAAGAGACCCAGTACTTC.

This clonotype was seen ten or more times. The CDR3 DNA reads as TGTGCCTGGAGTGTCACCAGCTTAAGCACAGATACGCAGTATTTT. Amino acids: CAWSVTSLSTDTQYF. The rearrangement uses TRBV30 and TRBJ2-3; no firm D call. V was shortened by 0 bases and J by 0 bases, with 10 bases between the two germline ends. The germline CDR1 and CDR2 sequences are GTSNPN and SVGIG (reference sequence). This CDR3 spans 15 amino acids.

This clonotype was seen only a few times. A far larger clone is off by one base, so a read error is likely. This chain uses TRBV11-2 with TRBJ2-3, with D perhaps matching TRBD1 or TRBD2 (5 bases each). The J call is in doubt because the DNA end fits TRBJ2-5 better. CDR1 and CDR2 (germline): SGHAT, FQNNGV. CDR3 length: 14 amino acids. CDR3 DNA sequence: TGTGCCAGCAGCCCTCGGGACCCCCGAGAGAGCCAGTACTTC. As protein: CASSPRDPRESQYF.

This clonotype was recorded a few times. This chain uses TRBV15 with TRBJ1-2; D ambiguous. The length of the CDR3 is 16 residues. Germline lookup yields CDR1 LNHNV and CDR2 YYDKDF (reference sequence). The V and J ends lost 0 bases and 1 base respectively, with 12 bases between them. The CDR3 here is CATSRDTRTFNYGYTF. CDR3 in DNA: TGTGCCACCAGCAGAGATACTAGGACCTTTAACTATGGCTACACCTTC.

This clonotype was counted ten times or more. The rearrangement joins TRBV9 to TRBJ2-7, with 12 nucleotides matching TRBD2. CDR3 length equals 16 residues. Germline V gene data show CDR1 as SGDLS and CDR2 as YYNGEE. J gave up 2 bases and V 3 bases, and 6 bases lay outside the gene matches. The CDR3 reads CASSASTSGRTYEQYF. In nucleotides, the CDR3 is TGTGCCAGCAGCGCCTCAACTAGCGGGAGGACCTACGAGCAGTACTTC.

This rearrangement joins TRBV19 to TRBJ2-1; D not resolved. CDR1 is LNHDA, CDR2 SQIVND, per germline (reference sequence). The V end was cut by 1 base, the J end by 8 bases, with 12 bases between. There are 14 residues in the CDR3. The chain's CDR3 is CASSIGLPGDEQFF. The CDR3 DNA reads TGTGCCAGTAGTATAGGACTGCCAGGCGATGAGCAGTTCTTC.

There are many counts of this clonotype. The chain links TRBV12-3 or TRBV12-4 to TRBJ2-7; tentative D call: TRBD2 (5 bases). Trimming took 6 bases from V and 6 from J, leaving 12 bases between them. There are 12 residues in the CDR3. The CDR3 protein is CASRTRGAEQYF. The CDR3 nucleotides are TGTGCCAGCAGGACTCGGGGAGCCGAGCAGTACTTC.

This clonotype showed up many times. This chain connects TRBV25-1 to TRBJ1-1, with D tentatively TRBD1 (5 bases). The germline V gene has CDR1 MGHDK and CDR2 SYGVNS. This CDR3 is built from 12 residues. The V and J ends lost 5 bases and 4 bases respectively, with 8 bases between them. CDR3 loop: CASSRGLTEAFF. DNA for the CDR3: TGTGCCAGCAGTCGGGGCCTCACTGAAGCTTTCTTT.

There are many counts of this clonotype. The V gene is TRBV20-1, the J gene TRBJ2-1, with 7 positions matching TRBD2. The trim removed 7 bases at V and 5 bases at J, leaving 11 bases unmatched. Germline CDR1 reads DFQATT; CDR2 reads SNEGSKA (reference sequence). The CDR3 length is 14 residues. The CDR3 loop is CSVIRDYTNNEQFF. CDR3 nucleotide sequence: TGCAGTGTTATACGGGACTACACCAACAATGAGCAGTTCTTC.

This clonotype was found many times. This chain connects TRBV20-1 to TRBJ1-1, with D perhaps TRBD1 (5 bases). Germline CDR1 reads DFQATT; CDR2 reads SNEGSKA (reference sequence). The CDR3 is made up of 12 amino acids. Trimming shortened V by 8 bases and J by 3 bases, and 13 bases separated the two germline ends. The CDR3 reads CSPLLGDTEAFF. In DNA form, the CDR3 reads TGCAGTCCACTCCTAGGGGACACTGAAGCTTTCTTT.

This clonotype showed up many times. V and J are TRBV15 and TRBJ2-5; D ambiguous. V dropped 0 bases and J dropped 0 bases, with 17 bases sitting between them. Germline CDR1 is LNHNV and CDR2 is YYDKDF (reference sequence). The CDR3 has 18 amino acids. The CDR3: CATSRDPMVGPYQETQYF. CDR3 nucleotide sequence: TGTGCCACCAGCAGAGATCCCATGGTAGGACCGTACCAAGAGACCCAGTACTTC.

This clonotype was detected many times. This chain uses TRBV19 with TRBJ1-1; TRBD1 matches at 9 bases. The junction had 3 bases not matched to a gene; V was cut back by 3 bases and J by 4 bases. CDR3 length equals 14 residues. The germline V gene has CDR1 LNHDA and CDR2 SQIVND (reference sequence). The CDR3 sequence: CASSMGQGFTEAFF. The CDR3 DNA follows: TGTGCCAGTAGTATGGGACAGGGTTTCACTGAAGCTTTCTTT.

There are many counts of this clonotype. The J gene is TRBJ2-2, the V gene TRBV5-1, with D perhaps matching TRBD2 (6 bases). This CDR3 has 15 residues. Trimming removed 3 bases at V and 1 base at J, with 10 bases between. Germline lookup yields CDR1 SGHRS and CDR2 YFSETQ. The CDR3 DNA sequence: TGCGCCAGCAGCTCGGGACTTAGGAACACCGGGGAGCTGTTTTTT. Protein sequence: CASSSGLRNTGELFF.

This clonotype was counted ten times or more. The chain joins TRBV18 to TRBJ1-5; 8 nucleotides match TRBD1. Losses at the gene ends were 6 bases for V and 3 bases for J; bases not matched to a gene: 10. The germline CDR1 and CDR2 sequences are KGHSH and LQKENI. This CDR3 is 16 amino acids long. CDR3 residues: CASSPTGAITNQPQHF. The DNA for the CDR3 is TGTGCCAGCTCGCCGACAGGGGCCATAACCAATCAGCCCCAGCATTTT.

This clonotype was picked up many times. This chain uses TRBV10-3 with TRBJ1-1; tentatively, D is TRBD1 (6 bases). The CDR3 totals 16 residues. V lost 4 bases to trimming and J lost 3 bases, with 18 bases between them. The germline gives CDR1 ENHRY, CDR2 SYGVKD. The DNA of the CDR3 is TGTGCCATCAGTGTCCTACCAGGGGAGGGGGACACTGAAGCTTTCTTT. It encodes CAISVLPGEGDTEAFF.

The rearrangement links TRBV28 to TRBJ2-7; 8 nucleotides line up with TRBD2. CDR1 is MDHEN and CDR2 is SYDVKM in the germline V gene. With 6 bases clipped from V and 9 bases from J, the junction kept 16 bases outside the gene matches. This CDR3 contains 15 residues. CDR3: CASSRISSGSSAQYF. CDR3 sequence (DNA): TGTGCCAGCAGCCGTATTTCGAGCGGGAGTAGCGCGCAGTACTTC. Filled out from reference TRBV28 and TRBJ2-7, the complete variable domain reads DVKVTQSSRYLVKRTGEKVFLECVQDMDHENMFWYRQDPGLGLRLIYFSYDVKMKEKGDIPEGYSVSREKKERFSLILESASTNQTSMYLCASSRISSGSSAQYFGPGTRLTVT.